Below, one T cell receptor (beta chain) is given with its context. Its antigen is currently unknown. Expressed TCRB transcripts were sequenced because the isolated RNA had all been reverse transcribed beforehand. Profiled with immunoSEQ multiplex PCR; TCRdb holds only in-frame clones, not every one. This sample has roughly 100,000 clones; 28% occur once, and the top ten carry roughly 0.5%. This entry belongs to a study of beta chain features in type 1 diabetes. Overall study findings and caveats: Patients with Type 1 diabetes showed moderately but significantly shorter TCRB CDR3s in all four CD4+ subsets. Using cDNA template may skew counts toward highly expressing activated cells.

Deletions cut 5 bases from V and 2 bases from J, with 7 bases between. CDR3 size: 13 residues. The V gene's germline CDR1 is SGHTA and CDR2 FQGNSA. The clonotype originates from a woman aged 18-35 years with type 1 diabetes. Sequencing was performed on central memory CD4+ T cells from blood. The V and J genes are TRBV7-2 and TRBJ2-1, with no clear D. CDR3 bases: TGTGCCAGCAGCACCGACACCTACAATGAGCAGTTCTTC. It is translated as CASSTDTYNEQFF.